The present T cell receptor (beta chain) was sequenced within a study of T cells in Graves' hyperthyroidism and ophthalmopathy. The study, taken as a whole, reports: Blood also contained most expanded thyroid clonotypes above 0.001.

This clonotype was seen ten or more times. The antigen remains undetermined. Uncontrolled infection, other autoimmune disease, pregnancy or lactation barred patients from enrollment. Diagnostic assessment was based on clinical symptoms, serum thyroxine and TRAb, thyroid ultrasound and orbital computed tomography. Amplification yielded TCR beta CDR3 regions, with RNA transcripts as the source. TCR CDR3 underwent first-round RT-PCR with the HTBI primer set. TCRdb re-analysed the multiplex PCR reads in MiXCR, keeping a single row per CDR3 protein. The table lists 540,000 or so distinct CDR3 sequences, more than 45% of them singletons. Germline V gene data show CDR1 as MNHNS and CDR2 as SASEGT. This CDR3 comprises 12 residues. Trimming stripped 7 bases from V and 5 bases from J, with 11 bases between.

The TCR was taken from an adult woman with Graves' disease, either hyperthyroidism or ophthalmopathy (not recorded which). The J gene is TRBJ1-2, the V gene TRBV6-1; D is undetermined. The sequenced material came from peripheral blood or thyroid tissue (not recorded which). The CDR3 bases are TGTGCCAGCATTCTTGGACTGTATGGCTACACCTTC. Residues: CASILGLYGYTF.